Here is one T cell receptor beta chain with its context. TCRdb re-called the 5' RACE reads through MiXCR, storing one row per CDR3 protein. The sample lists hundreds of thousands of distinct CDR3 sequences, around 6.8% occurring once. V lost 5 bases, J lost 6 bases, and 4 bases stayed unmatched. The CDR3 sequence is 13 residues long. Per germline, CDR1 SGHTA and CDR2 FQGNSA. This sample is drawn from a study of identical twins. In addition, the sample was reused for a study of yellow fever vaccine responses in identical twins.

The receptor's source is a woman younger than 30 in good health. Material for sequencing was memory (CD45RO+) T cells sorted from blood. The rearrangement uses TRBV7-2 and TRBJ2-1; 7 bases match TRBD2. The DNA for the CDR3 is TGTGCCAGCAGCCAACAGCGGGGCAATGAGCAGTTCTTC. Residues: CASSQQRGNEQFF.